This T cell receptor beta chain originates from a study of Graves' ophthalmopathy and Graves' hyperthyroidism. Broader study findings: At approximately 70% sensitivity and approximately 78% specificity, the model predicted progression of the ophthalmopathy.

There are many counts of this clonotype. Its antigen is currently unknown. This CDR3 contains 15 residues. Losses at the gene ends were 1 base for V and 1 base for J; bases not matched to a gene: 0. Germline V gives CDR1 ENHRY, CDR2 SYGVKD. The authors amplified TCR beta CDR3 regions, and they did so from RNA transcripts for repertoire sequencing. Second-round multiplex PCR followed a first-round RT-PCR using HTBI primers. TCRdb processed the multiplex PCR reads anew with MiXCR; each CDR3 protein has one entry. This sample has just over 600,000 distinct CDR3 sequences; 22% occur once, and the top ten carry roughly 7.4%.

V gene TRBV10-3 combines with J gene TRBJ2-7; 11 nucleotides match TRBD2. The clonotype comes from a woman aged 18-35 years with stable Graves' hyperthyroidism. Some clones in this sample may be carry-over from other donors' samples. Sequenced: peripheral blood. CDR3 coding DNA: TGTGCCATCAGTGAGTTAGCGGGAGGGTCCTACGAGCAGTACTTC. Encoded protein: CAISELAGGSYEQYF.